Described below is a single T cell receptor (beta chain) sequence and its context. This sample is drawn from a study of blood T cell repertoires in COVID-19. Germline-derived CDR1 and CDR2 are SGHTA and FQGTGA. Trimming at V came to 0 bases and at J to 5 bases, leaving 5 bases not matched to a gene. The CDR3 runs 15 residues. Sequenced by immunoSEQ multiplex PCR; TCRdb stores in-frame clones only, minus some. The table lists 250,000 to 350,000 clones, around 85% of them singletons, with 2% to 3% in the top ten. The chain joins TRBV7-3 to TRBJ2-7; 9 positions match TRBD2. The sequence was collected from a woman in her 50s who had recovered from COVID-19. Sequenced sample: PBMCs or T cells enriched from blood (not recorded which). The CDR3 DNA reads TGTGCCAGCAGCTTAACTAGCGGGGGAGAGGACGAGCAGTACTTC. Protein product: CASSLTSGGEDEQYF.